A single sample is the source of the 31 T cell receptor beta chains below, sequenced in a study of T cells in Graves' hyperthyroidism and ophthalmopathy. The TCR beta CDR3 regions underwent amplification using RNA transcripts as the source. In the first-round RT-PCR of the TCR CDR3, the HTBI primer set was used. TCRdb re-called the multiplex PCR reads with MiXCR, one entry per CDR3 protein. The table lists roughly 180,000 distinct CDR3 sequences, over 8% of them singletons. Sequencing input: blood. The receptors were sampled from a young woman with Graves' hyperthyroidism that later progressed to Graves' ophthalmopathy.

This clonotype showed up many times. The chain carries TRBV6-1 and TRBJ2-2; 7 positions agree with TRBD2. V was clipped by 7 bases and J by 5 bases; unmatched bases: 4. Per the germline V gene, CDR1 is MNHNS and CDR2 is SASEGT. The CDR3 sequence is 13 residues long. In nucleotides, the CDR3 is TGTGCCAGCATTCGGGGGGAAACCGGGGAGCTGTTTTTT. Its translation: CASIRGETGELFF.

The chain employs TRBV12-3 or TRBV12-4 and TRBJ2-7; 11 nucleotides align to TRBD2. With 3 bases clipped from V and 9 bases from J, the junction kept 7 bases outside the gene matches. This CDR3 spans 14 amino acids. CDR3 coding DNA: TGTGCCAGCAGTTTCGGGACTAGCGGTCTTGGGCAGTACTTC. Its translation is CASSFGTSGLGQYF.

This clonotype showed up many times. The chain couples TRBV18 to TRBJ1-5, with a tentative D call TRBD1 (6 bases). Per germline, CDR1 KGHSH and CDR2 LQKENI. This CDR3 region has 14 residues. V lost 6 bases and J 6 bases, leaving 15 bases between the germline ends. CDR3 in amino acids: CASSHTGKRQPQHF. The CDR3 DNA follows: TGTGCCAGCTCTCACACAGGGAAGCGTCAGCCCCAGCATTTT.

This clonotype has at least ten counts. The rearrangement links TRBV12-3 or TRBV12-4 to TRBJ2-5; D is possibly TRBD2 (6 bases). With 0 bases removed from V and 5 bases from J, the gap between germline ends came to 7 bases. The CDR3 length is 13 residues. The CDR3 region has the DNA TGTGCCAGCAGTTTAGCAGGGAGGGAGACCCAGTACTTC. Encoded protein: CASSLAGRETQYF.

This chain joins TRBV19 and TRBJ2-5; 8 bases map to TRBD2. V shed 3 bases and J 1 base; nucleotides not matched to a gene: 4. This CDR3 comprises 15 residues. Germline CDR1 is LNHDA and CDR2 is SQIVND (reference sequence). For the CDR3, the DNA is TGTGCCAGTAGTATCACCGGGAGGGTCCAAGAGACCCAGTACTTC. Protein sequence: CASSITGRVQETQYF.

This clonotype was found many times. The DNA of the CDR3 is TGTGCCAGCAGTTACGGGGCAGGTGGTACCTACGAGCAGTACTTC. This codes for CASSYGAGGTYEQYF. The chain employs TRBV6-5 and TRBJ2-7, with a tentative D call TRBD1 (5 bases). With 2 bases removed from V and 2 bases from J, the gap between germline ends came to 13 bases. Germline V gene lookup returns CDR1 MNHEY and CDR2 SVGAGI. CDR3 length equals 15 residues.

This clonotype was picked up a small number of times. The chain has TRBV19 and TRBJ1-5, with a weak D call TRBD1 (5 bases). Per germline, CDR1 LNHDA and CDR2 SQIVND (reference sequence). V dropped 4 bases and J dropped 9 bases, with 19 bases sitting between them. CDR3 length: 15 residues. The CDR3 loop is CASSSTGTPLLPQHF. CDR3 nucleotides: TGTGCCAGTAGTAGCACCGGGACCCCTCTGTTGCCCCAGCATTTT.

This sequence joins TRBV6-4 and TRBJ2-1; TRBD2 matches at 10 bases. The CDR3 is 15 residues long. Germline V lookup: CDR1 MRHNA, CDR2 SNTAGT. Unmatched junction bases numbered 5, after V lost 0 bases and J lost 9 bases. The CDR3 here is CASSDSSGGAAEQFF. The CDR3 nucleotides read TGTGCCAGCAGTGACTCAAGCGGGGGGGCCGCTGAGCAGTTCTTC.

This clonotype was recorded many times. The CDR3 nucleotides are TGTGCCAGCAGCGCACGGACCGGGACAGGACGATTTGGAAATCAGCCCCAGCATTTT. It is translated as CASSARTGTGRFGNQPQHF. The chain combines TRBV11-2 with TRBJ1-5, with TRBD1 matching over 8 bases. The germline V gene has CDR1 SGHAT and CDR2 FQNNGV. The length of the CDR3 is 19 residues. V lost 5 bases to trimming and J lost 4 bases; unmatched junction nucleotides: 19.

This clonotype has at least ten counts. CDR3 in DNA: TGTGCCTGGGACGGGGGCACAGATACGCAGTATTTT. It yields the protein CAWDGGTDTQYF. The J gene is TRBJ2-3, the V gene TRBV30; maybe TRBD2 (5 bases). The germline V gene has CDR1 GTSNPN and CDR2 SVGIG (reference sequence). This CDR3 contains 12 residues. Trimming cost V 5 bases and J 1 base, with 7 bases left between them.

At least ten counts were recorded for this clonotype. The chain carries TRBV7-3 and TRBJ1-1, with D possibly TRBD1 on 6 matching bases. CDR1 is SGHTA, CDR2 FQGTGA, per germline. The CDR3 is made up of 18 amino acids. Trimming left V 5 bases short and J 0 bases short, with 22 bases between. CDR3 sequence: CASSPWGGRIRMNTEAFF. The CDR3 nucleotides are TGTGCCAGCAGCCCCTGGGGGGGCCGAATCCGCATGAACACTGAAGCTTTCTTT.

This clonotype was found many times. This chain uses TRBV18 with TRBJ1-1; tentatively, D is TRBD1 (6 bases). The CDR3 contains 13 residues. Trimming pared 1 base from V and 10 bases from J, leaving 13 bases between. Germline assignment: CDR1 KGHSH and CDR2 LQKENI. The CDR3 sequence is CASSPRSGAVAFF. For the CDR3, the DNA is TGTGCCAGCTCACCACGCTCGGGGGCGGTAGCTTTCTTT. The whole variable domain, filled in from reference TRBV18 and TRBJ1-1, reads NAGVMQNPRHLVRRRGQEARLRCSPMKGHSHVYWYRQLPEEGLKFMVYLQKENIIDESGMPKERFSAEFPKEGPSILRIQQVVRGDSAAYFCASSPRSGAVAFFGQGTRLTVV.

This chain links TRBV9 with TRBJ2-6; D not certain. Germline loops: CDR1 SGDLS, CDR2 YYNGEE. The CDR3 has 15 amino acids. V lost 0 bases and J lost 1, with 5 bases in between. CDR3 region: CASSVGNSGANVLTF. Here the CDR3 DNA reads TGTGCCAGCAGCGTAGGTAATTCTGGGGCCAACGTCCTGACTTTC.

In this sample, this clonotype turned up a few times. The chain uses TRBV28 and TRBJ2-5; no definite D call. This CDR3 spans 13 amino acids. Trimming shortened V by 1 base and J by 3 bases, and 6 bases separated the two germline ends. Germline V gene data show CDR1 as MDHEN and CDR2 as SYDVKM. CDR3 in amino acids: CASSLSAEETQYF. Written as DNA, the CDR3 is TGTGCCAGCAGTTTATCGGCGGAAGAGACCCAGTACTTC.

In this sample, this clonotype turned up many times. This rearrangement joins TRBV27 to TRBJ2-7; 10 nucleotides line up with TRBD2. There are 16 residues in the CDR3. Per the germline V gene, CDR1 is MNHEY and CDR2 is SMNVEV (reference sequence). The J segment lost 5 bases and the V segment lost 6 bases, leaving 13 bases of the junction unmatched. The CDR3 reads CASRPRTSGYPNEQYF. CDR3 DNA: TGTGCCAGCAGACCTAGGACTAGCGGTTACCCCAACGAGCAGTACTTC.

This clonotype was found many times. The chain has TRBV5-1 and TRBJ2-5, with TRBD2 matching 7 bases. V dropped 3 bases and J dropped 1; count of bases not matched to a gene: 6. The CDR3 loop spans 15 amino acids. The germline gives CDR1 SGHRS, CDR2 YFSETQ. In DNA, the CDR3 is TGCGCCAGCAGCTCTTCAGCGGGGTTCCAAGAGACCCAGTACTTC. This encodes CASSSSAGFQETQYF.

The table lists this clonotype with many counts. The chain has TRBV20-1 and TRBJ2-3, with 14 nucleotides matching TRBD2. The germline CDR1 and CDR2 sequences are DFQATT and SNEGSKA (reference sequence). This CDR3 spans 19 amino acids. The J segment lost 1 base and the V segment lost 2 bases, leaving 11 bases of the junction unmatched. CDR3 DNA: TGCAGTGCTAGAAGACTAGCGGGGGGGCCCAGGCACCGCACAGATACGCAGTATTTT. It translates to CSARRLAGGPRHRTDTQYF.

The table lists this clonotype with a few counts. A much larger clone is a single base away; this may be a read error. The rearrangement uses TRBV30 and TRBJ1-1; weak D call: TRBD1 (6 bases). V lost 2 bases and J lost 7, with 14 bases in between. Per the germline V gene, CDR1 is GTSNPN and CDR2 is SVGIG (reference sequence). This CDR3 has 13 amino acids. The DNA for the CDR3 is TGTGCCTGGAGTAGTAAGATCAGGGGTGAAGCTTTCTTT. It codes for CAWSSKIRGEAFF.

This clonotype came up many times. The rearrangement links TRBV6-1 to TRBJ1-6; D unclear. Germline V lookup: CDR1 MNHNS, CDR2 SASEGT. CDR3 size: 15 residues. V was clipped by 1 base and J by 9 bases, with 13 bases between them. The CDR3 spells CASSEEEGSTSPLHF. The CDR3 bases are TGTGCCAGCAGTGAAGAGGAAGGGTCCACTTCACCCCTCCACTTT.

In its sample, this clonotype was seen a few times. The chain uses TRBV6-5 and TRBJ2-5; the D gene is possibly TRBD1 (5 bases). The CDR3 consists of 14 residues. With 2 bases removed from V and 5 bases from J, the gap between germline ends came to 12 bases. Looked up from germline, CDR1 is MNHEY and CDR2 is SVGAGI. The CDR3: CASSYGALLETQYF. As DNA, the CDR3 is TGTGCCAGCAGTTACGGGGCATTGCTCGAGACCCAGTACTTC.

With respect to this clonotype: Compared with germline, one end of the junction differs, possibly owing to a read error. Here the CDR3 reads CAGSFERREQYF. Here the CDR3 DNA reads TGTGCCGGCAGCTTTGAGCGGCGAGAGCAGTACTTC. V gene TRBV5-8 combines with J gene TRBJ2-7; possibly TRBD2 for D (5 bases). The CDR3 contains 12 residues. The germline CDR1 and CDR2 sequences are SGHTS and YDEGEE.

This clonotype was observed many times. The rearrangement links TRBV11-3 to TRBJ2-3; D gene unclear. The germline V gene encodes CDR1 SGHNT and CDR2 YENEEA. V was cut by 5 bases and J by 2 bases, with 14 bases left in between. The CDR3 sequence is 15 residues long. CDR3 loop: CASSQTRKDTDTQYF. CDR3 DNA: TGTGCCAGCAGCCAGACAAGGAAGGACACAGATACGCAGTATTTT. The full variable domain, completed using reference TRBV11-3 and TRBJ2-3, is EAGVVQSPRYKIIEKKQPVAFWCNPISGHNTLYWYLQNLGQGPELLIRYENEEAVDDSQLPKDRFSAERLKGVDSTLKIQPAELGDSAVYLCASSQTRKDTDTQYFGPGTRLTVL.

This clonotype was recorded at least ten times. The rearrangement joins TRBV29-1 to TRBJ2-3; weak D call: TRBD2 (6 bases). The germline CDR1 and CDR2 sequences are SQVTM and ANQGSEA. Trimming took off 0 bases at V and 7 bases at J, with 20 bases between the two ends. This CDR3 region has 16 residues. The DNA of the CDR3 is TGCAGCGTTGAAGATTTGGTAGCGGAATTAATAAATACGCAGTATTTT. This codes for CSVEDLVAELINTQYF.

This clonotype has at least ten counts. CDR3 sequence reads: CASSAPGGRQNTEAFF. CDR3 in DNA: TGTGCCAGCAGCGCACCGGGCGGACGGCAGAACACTGAAGCTTTCTTT. The V call is TRBV7-9, the J call TRBJ1-1; D gene ambiguous. There are 16 residues in the CDR3. Germline V gives CDR1 SEHNR, CDR2 FQNEAQ (reference sequence). The V gene lost 5 bases and the J gene lost 1 base, with 17 bases spanning the gap.

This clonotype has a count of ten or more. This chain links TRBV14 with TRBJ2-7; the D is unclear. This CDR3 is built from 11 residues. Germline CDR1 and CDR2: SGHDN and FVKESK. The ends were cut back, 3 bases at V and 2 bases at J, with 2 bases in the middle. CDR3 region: CASSHTYEQYF. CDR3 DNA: TGTGCCAGCAGCCATACCTACGAGCAGTACTTC. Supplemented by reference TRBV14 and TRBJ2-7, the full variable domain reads EAGVTQFPSHSVIEKGQTVTLRCDPISGHDNLYWYRRVMGKEIKFLLHFVKESKQDESGMPNNRFLAERTGGTYSTLKVQPAELEDSGVYFCASSHTYEQYFGPGTRLTVT.

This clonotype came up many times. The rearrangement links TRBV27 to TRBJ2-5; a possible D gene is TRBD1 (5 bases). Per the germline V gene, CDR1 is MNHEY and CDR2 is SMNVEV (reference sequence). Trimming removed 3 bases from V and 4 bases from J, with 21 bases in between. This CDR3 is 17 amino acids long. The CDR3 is CASSFLRELSGRETQYF. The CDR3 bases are TGTGCCAGCAGTTTCCTCAGGGAATTGAGTGGTCGAGAGACCCAGTACTTC.

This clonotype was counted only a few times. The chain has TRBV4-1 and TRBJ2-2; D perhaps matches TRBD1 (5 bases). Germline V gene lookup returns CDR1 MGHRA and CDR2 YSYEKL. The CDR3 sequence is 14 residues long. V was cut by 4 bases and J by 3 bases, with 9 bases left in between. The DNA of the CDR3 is TGCGCCAGCAGCCTCCTCAGGGACACCGGGGAGCTGTTTTTT. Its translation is CASSLLRDTGELFF.

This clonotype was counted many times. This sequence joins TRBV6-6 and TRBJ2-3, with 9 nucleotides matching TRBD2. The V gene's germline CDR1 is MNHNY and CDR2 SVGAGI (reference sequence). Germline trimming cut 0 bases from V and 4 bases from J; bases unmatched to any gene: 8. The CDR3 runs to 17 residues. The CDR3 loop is CASSYSRASGMSDTQYF. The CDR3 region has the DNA TGTGCCAGCAGTTACTCGAGGGCTAGCGGGATGTCAGATACGCAGTATTTT.

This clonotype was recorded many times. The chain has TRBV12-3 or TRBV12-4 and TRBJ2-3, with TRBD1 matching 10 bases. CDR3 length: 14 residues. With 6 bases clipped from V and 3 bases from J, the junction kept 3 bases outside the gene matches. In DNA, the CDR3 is TGTGCCAGCAGGGACAGGGGGGTTACAGATACGCAGTATTTT. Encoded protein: CASRDRGVTDTQYF.

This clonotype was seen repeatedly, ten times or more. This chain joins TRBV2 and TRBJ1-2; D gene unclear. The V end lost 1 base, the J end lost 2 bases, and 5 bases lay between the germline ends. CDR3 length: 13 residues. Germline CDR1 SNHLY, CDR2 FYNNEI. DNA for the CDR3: TGTGCCAGCAGTGAAGGGGCCAACTATGGCTACACCTTC. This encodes CASSEGANYGYTF.

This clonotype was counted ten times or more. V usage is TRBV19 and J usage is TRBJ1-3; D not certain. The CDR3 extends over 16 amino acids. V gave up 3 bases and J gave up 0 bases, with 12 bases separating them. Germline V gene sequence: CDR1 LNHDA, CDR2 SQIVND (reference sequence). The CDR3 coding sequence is TGTGCCAGTAGTATTCCCGGGCGATACTCTGGAAACACCATATATTTT. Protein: CASSIPGRYSGNTIYF. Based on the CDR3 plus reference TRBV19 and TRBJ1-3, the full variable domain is DGGITQSPKYLFRKEGQNVTLSCEQNLNHDAMYWYRQDPGQGLRLIYYSQIVNDFQKGDIAEGYSVSREKKESFPLTVTSAQKNPTAFYLCASSIPGRYSGNTIYFGEGSWLTVV.